These T cell receptor beta chains were read from a single sample in a study of blood T cell repertoires in COVID-19. Method: immunoSEQ multiplex PCR; TCRdb's copy keeps in-frame clones and lacks some. Among more than 200,000 clones listed, around 87% were seen once. The sequencing sample was made of peripheral blood. The receptors come from an older woman with COVID-19, enrolled during active disease. The CDR3 runs from the conserved cysteine through the conserved F or W. The D gene is left open where the match is weak. The listing skips clone size in some rows; elsewhere it reads once, few, many or a size class.

V	J	length	D	size	DNA	CDR3
TRBV6-5	TRBJ2-7	14	-	-	TGTGCCAGCAGTACAGGGTCTCTCGGATACGAGCAGTACTTC	CASSTGSLGYEQYF
TRBV29-1	TRBJ1-6	13	TRBD1	-	TGCAGCGTTGAATTGGGCACAGGGGGGCCGAGACACTTT	CSVELGTGGPRHF
TRBV7-2	TRBJ2-2	18	TRBD2	-	TGTGCCAGCAGCTTAGCTGGGCTAGCGGGACTCAACACCGGGGAGCTGTTTTTT	CASSLAGLAGLNTGELFF
TRBV5-1	TRBJ2-2	15	TRBD1	-	TGCGCCAGCAGCACTCCGGGACAGGGAGTCGGGGAGCTGTTTTTT	CASSTPGQGVGELFF
TRBV6-1	TRBJ1-4	15	-	once	TGTGCCAGCAGCGTCCTTCGGGGAGATAATGAAAAACTGTTTTTT	CASSVLRGDNEKLFF
TRBV19	TRBJ1-2	15	TRBD1	-	TGTGCCAGTAGCCCTCCGACAGGGACGTTATATGGCTACACCTTC	CASSPPTGTLYGYTF
TRBV11-3	TRBJ2-5	15	-	-	TGTGCCAGCAGCCAAAGTACGGGACACGGAGAGACCCAGTACTTC	CASSQSTGHGETQYF
TRBV30	TRBJ2-7	11	-	few	TGTGCCTGGAGTGTACCCCAGGGGCTGTACTTC	CAWSVPQGLYF
TRBV6-6	TRBJ1-2	15	TRBD1	-	TGTGCCAGCAGGGGAATGGGGGACAGGAACTATGGCTACACCTTC	CASRGMGDRNYGYTF
TRBV4-3	TRBJ2-4	20	TRBD2	-	TGCGCCAGCAGCCAAGAAGCGGGTCTAGCGGGCCAGGTAGCCAAAAACATTCAGTACTTC	CASSQEAGLAGQVAKNIQYF
TRBV9	TRBJ1-1	15	-	-	TGTGCCAGCAGCCAAACCACCCGGGAGAACACTGAAGCTTTCTTT	CASSQTTRENTEAFF
TRBV7-9	TRBJ1-1	15	-	-	TGTGCCAGCAGCTTAGAGCCAGGGGCGCGAACTGAAGCTTTCTTT	CASSLEPGARTEAFF
TRBV28	TRBJ2-2	15	TRBD1	once	TGTGCCAGCAGCACCGGGGACAGTTACACCGGGGAGCTGTTTTTT	CASSTGDSYTGELFF
TRBV29-1	TRBJ2-2	13	-	-	TGCAGCGTTGAAGGCAGGAACACCGGGGAGCTGTTTTTT	CSVEGRNTGELFF
TRBV5-5	TRBJ1-5	14	-	-	TGTGCCAGCAGCGTACAGGTTACCTATCAGCCCCAGCATTTT	CASSVQVTYQPQHF
TRBV2	TRBJ1-1	13	-	-	TGTGCCAGCAGCAGGGATTTGAACACTGAAGCTTTCTTT	CASSRDLNTEAFF
TRBV18	TRBJ2-7	18	-	-	TGTGCCAGCTCACCAGACCCCAAAGCAGGGGCGAGCTCCTACGAGCAGTACTTC	CASSPDPKAGASSYEQYF
TRBV6-6	TRBJ1-2	13	TRBD1	-	TGTGCCAGTAAGACAGGGGGTTTCTATGGCTACACCTTC	CASKTGGFYGYTF
TRBV27	TRBJ1-1	16	-	-	TGTGCCAGCAGAGCCCGGGGACCGGGGGGGAACACTGAAGCTTTCTTT	CASRARGPGGNTEAFF
TRBV19	TRBJ1-5	12	-	-	TGTGCCAGTAGGGACACTAATCAGCCCCAGCATTTT	CASRDTNQPQHF
TRBV6-2/TRBV6-3	TRBJ2-7	12	-	-	TGTGCCAGCAGTTACTCCGTCTCTAATCGGGACTTC	CASSYSVSNRDF
TRBV5-1	TRBJ1-4	14	TRBD1	-	TGCGCCAGCAGCCTGGACAGGGTGGGCGAAAAACTGTTTTTT	CASSLDRVGEKLFF
TRBV9	TRBJ1-2	15	-	-	TGTGCCAGCAGCGTTTCCGGGAGGTCCAACTATGGCTACACCTTC	CASSVSGRSNYGYTF
TRBV30	TRBJ1-4	13	-	-	TGTGCCTGGAGTGTAAACAGGGCTGAAAAACTGTTTTTT	CAWSVNRAEKLFF
TRBV28	TRBJ1-5	12	-	few	TGTGCCAGCAAACAGCTCAATCAGCCCCAGCATTTT	CASKQLNQPQHF
TRBV28	TRBJ2-2	12	-	-	TGTGCCAACCGTGCCGGGGCCGGGGAGCTGTTTTTT	CANRAGAGELFF
TRBV27	TRBJ2-7	14	TRBD2	-	TGTGCCAGCAGACCGTGGGGGAGGGGCTACGAGCAGTACTTC	CASRPWGRGYEQYF
TRBV9	TRBJ2-2	15	-	-	TGTGCCAGCAGCCCCAGTGCCCGGAGGGCCGGGGAGCTGTTTTTT	CASSPSARRAGELFF
TRBV5-1	TRBJ1-2	15	-	-	TGCGCCAGCAGCATACAGGGACCGGCGCCGTATGGCTACACCTTC	CASSIQGPAPYGYTF
TRBV25-1	TRBJ2-1	14	-	-	TGTGCCAGCACAATAACAGGGCTGTACAATGAGCAGTTCTTC	CASTITGLYNEQFF
TRBV15	TRBJ1-2	12	-	-	TGTGCCACCAGCAGAGCGGGGGTCGGCTACACCTTC	CATSRAGVGYTF
TRBV28	TRBJ2-5	14	TRBD1	-	TGTGCCAGCAGGTACAGGGGTGGACGGGAGACCCAGTACTTC	CASRYRGGRETQYF
TRBV11-2	TRBJ1-3	16	-	few	TGTGCCAGCAGCTTATATTTGGGGGCTCGGGGTAACACCATATATTTT	CASSLYLGARGNTIYF
TRBV27	TRBJ2-1	15	-	-	TGTGCCAGCAGCCGGGGGAGGATCTGGAACAATGAGCAGTTCTTC	CASSRGRIWNNEQFF
TRBV21-1	TRBJ2-1	16	-	-	TGTGCCAGCAGCAAAGGTCCGGTAAGCTCCTACAATGAGCAGTTCTTC	CASSKGPVSSYNEQFF
TRBV9	TRBJ1-6	16	-	-	TGTGCCAGCAGCGCCAGGGGTAGCTCCTATAATTCACCCCTCCACTTT	CASSARGSSYNSPLHF
TRBV24-1	TRBJ2-1	15	TRBD1	-	TGTGCCACCAGTGATTCCGGGACAGGGGTGGTTGAGCAGTTCTTC	CATSDSGTGVVEQFF
TRBV28	TRBJ1-4	12	-	-	TGTGCCAGCAGCCAAAGGGGTGAAAAACTGTTTTTT	CASSQRGEKLFF
TRBV29-1	TRBJ1-6	13	TRBD1	-	TGCAGCGTTCAGACAGGGGTTAGTTCACCCCTCCACTTT	CSVQTGVSSPLHF
TRBV29-1	TRBJ2-7	14	TRBD2	-	TGCAGCGTTGCGGAGGGAGGGCTAGCGCGGGGGCAGTACTTC	CSVAEGGLARGQYF
TRBV29-1	TRBJ2-5	16	TRBD2	-	TGCAGCGCCGGGACTAGCGGGAGAGGGGCCCGAGAGACCCAGTACTTC	CSAGTSGRGARETQYF
TRBV7-9	TRBJ1-4	14	TRBD1	-	TGTGCCAGCAGCTTACGGGACAGTAATGAAAAACTGTTTTTT	CASSLRDSNEKLFF
TRBV18	TRBJ2-1	16	TRBD2	-	TGTGCCAGCTCACCACGGGCGGGAGGAACGGGGAATGAGCAGTTCTTC	CASSPRAGGTGNEQFF
TRBV5-4	TRBJ1-1	14	-	-	TGTGCCAGCAGCCTACGGACTGGGGAGCCGGAAGCTTTCTTT	CASSLRTGEPEAFF
TRBV9	TRBJ2-3	14	-	-	TGTGCCAGCAGCGTAGGTTTGGGAGTGTATACGCAGTATTTT	CASSVGLGVYTQYF